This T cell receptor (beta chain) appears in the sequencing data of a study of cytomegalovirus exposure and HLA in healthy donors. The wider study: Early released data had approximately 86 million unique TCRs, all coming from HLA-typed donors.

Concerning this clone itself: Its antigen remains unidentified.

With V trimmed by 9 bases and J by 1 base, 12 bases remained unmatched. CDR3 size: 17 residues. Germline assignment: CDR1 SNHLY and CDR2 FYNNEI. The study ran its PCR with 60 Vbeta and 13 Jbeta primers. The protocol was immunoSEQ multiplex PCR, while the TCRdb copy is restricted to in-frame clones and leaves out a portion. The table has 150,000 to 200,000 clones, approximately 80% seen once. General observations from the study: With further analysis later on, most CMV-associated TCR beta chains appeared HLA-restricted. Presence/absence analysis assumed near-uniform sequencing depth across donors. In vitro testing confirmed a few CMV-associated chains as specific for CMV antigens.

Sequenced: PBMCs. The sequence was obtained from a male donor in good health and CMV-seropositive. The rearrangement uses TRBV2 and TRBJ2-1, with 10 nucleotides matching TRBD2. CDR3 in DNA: TGTGCCAGGTCAAGCGGGAGGGCCCTAGGGTCCTACAATGAGCAGTTCTTC. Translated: CARSSGRALGSYNEQFF.